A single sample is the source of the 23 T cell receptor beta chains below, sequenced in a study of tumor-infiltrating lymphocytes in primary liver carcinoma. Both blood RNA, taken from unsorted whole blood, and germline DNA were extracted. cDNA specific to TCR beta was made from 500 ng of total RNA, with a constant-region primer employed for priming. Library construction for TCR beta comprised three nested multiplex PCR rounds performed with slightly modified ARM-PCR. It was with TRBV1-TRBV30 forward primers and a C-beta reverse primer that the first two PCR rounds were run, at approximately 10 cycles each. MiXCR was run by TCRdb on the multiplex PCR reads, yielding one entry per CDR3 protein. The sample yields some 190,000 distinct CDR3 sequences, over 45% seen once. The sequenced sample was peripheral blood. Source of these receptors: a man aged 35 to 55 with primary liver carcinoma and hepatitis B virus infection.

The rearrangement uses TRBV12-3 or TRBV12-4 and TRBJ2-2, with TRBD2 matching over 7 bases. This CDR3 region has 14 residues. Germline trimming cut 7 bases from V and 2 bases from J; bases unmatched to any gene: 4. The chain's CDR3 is CASNQRDNTGELFF. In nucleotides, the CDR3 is TGTGCCAGCAACCAGCGGGATAACACCGGGGAGCTGTTTTTT.

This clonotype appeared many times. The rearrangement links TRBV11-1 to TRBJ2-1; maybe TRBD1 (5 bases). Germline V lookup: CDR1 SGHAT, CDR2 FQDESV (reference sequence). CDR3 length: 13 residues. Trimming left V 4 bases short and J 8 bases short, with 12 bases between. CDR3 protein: CASSWGPQDEQFF. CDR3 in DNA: TGTGCCAGCAGCTGGGGCCCTCAGGATGAGCAGTTCTTC.

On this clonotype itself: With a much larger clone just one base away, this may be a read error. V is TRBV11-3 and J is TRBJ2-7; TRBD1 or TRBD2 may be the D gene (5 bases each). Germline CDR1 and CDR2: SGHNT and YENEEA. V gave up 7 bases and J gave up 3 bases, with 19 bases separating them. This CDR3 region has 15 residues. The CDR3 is CASNSGGTDVYEQYF. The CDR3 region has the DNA TGTGCCAGCAACTCTGGGGGAACGGATGTCTACGAGCAGTACTTC.

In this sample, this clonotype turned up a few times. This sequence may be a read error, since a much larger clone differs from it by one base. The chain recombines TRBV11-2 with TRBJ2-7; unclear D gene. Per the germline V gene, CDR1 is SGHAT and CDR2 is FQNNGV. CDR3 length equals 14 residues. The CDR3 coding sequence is TGTGCCAGCAGCATAGAGGCTGGGTCCTACGAGCAGTACTTC. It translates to CASSIEAGSYEQYF.

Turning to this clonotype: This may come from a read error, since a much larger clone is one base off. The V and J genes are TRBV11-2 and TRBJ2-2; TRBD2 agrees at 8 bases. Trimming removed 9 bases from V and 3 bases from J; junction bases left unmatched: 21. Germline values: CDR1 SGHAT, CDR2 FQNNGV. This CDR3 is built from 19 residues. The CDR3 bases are TGTGCCAGGAGCGTATTTCCCTTGCCCAGCGGGAGTCACACCGGGGAGCTGTTTTTT. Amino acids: CARSVFPLPSGSHTGELFF. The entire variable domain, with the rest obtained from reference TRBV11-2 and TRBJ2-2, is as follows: EAGVAQSPRYKIIEKRQSVAFWCNPISGHATLYWYQQILGQGPKLLIQFQNNGVVDDSQLPKDRFSAERLKGVDSTLKIQPAKLEDSAVYLCARSVFPLPSGSHTGELFFGEGSRLTVL.

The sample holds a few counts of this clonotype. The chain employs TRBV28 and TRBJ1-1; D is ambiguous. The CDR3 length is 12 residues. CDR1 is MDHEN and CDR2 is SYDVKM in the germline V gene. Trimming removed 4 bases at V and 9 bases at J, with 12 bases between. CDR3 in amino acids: CASSSPPKKAFF. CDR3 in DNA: TGTGCCAGCAGTTCCCCCCCCAAAAAAGCTTTCTTT.

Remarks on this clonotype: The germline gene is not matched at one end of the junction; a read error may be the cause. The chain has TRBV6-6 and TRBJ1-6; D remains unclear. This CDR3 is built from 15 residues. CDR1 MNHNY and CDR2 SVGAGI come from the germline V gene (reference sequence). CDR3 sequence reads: CVSSYLQLTNSPLHF. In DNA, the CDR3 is TGTGTCAGCAGTTACTTACAGCTTACGAATTCACCCCTCCACTTT.

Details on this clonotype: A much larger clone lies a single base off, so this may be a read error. CDR3 in DNA: TGTGCCACCAGGGCGGGACAGGCGGACTCTGGGGCCAACGTCCTGACTTTC. It translates to CATRAGQADSGANVLTF. The rearrangement joins TRBV10-3 to TRBJ2-6; 8 positions agree with TRBD1. This CDR3 contains 17 residues. V shed 10 bases, J shed 0 bases, and the junction held 11 bases outside the gene matches. Germline CDR1 and CDR2: ENHRY and SYGVKD.

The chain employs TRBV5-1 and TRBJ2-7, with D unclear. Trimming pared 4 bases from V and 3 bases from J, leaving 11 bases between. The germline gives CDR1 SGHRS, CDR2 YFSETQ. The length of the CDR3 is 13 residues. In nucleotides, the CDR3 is TGCGCCAGCAGCCCCAACCCTAGCTACGAGCAGTACTTC. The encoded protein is CASSPNPSYEQYF.

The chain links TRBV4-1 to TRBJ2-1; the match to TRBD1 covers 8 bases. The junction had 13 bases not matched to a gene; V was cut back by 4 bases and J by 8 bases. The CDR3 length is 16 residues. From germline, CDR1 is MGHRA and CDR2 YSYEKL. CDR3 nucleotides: TGCGCCAGCAGCCCGGGGGCGCGACAGGGGTCTGATGAGCAGTTCTTC. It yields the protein CASSPGARQGSDEQFF.

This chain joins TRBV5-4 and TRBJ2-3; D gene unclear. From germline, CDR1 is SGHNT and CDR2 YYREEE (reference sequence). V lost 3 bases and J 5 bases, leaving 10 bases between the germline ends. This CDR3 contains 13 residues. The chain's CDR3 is CASSWELRDTQYF. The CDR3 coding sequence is TGTGCCAGCAGCTGGGAACTACGAGATACGCAGTATTTT.

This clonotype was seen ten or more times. CDR3 DNA sequence: TGTGCCAGCAGCTTAAGCGGGAGCTCCAATGAGCAGTTCTTC. Amino acid sequence: CASSLSGSSNEQFF. The chain employs TRBV11-2 and TRBJ2-1, with TRBD2 identical over 8 bases. The CDR3 extends over 14 amino acids. The V and J ends lost 2 bases and 6 bases, in that order; junction bases with no gene match: 3. Germline-derived CDR1 and CDR2 are SGHAT and FQNNGV.

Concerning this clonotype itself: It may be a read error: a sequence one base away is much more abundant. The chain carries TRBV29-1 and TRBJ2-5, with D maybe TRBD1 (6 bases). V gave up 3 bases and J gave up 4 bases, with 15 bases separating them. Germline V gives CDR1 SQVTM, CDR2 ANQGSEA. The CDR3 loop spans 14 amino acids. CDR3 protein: CSVESVGGRETQYF. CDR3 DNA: TGCAGCGTTGAGTCAGTAGGGGGTCGAGAGACCCAGTACTTC.

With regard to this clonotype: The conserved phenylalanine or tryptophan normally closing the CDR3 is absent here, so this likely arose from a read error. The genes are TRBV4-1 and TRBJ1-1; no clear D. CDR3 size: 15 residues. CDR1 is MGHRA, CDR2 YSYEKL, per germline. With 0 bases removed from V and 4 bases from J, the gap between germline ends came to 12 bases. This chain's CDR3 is CASSQDQGSGTEAFY. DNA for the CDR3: TGCGCCAGCAGCCAAGATCAAGGGTCTGGCACTGAAGCTTTCTAT.

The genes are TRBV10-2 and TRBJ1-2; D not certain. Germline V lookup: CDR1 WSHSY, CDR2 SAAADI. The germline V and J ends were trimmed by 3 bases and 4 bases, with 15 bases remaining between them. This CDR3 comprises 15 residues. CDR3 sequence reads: CASSDAAAERYGYTF. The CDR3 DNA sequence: TGCGCCAGCAGTGACGCGGCGGCTGAGCGCTATGGCTACACCTTC.

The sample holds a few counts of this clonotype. The CDR3 nucleotides read TGCGCCAGCAGCGCGCTCACAGGGTTGAACACTGAAGCTTTCTTT. It codes for CASSALTGLNTEAFF. The rearrangement links TRBV4-1 to TRBJ1-1; tentative D call: TRBD1 (6 bases). The CDR3 runs to 15 residues. V shed 5 bases and J shed 0 bases, with 13 bases lying between them. Germline V gene sequence: CDR1 MGHRA, CDR2 YSYEKL.

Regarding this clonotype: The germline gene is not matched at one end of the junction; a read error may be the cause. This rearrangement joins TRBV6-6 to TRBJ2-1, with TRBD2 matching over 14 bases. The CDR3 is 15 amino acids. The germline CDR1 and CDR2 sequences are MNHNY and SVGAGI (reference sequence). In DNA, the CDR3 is TGTACCAGCAGTTCCGGGACTAGCGGGGGTAATGAGCAGTTCTTC. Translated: CTSSSGTSGGNEQFF.

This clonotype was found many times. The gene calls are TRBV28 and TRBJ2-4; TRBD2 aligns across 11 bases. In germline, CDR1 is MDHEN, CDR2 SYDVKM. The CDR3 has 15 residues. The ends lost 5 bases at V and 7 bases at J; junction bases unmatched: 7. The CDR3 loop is CASSPLLAGDNIQYF. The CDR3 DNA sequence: TGTGCCAGCAGTCCTTTACTAGCGGGAGATAACATTCAGTACTTC.

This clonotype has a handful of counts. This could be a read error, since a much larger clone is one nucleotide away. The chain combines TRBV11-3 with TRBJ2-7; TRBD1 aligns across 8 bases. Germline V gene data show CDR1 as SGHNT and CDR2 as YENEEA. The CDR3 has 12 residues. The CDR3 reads CASSRTGYDQYF. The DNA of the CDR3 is TGTGCCAGCAGCCGGACAGGGTACGATCAGTACTTC.

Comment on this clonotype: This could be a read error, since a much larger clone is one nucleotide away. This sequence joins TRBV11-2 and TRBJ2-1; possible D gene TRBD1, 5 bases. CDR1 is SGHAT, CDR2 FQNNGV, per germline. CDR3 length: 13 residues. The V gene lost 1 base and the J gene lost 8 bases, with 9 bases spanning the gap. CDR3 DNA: TGTGCCAGCAGCTTAGGACAGACCGATGAGCAGTTCTTC. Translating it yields CASSLGQTDEQFF.

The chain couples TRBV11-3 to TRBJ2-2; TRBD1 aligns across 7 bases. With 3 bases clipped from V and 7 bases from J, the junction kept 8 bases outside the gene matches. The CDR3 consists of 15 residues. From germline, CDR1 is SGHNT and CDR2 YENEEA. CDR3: CASSFGQVDIGELFF. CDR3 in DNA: TGTGCCAGCAGCTTCGGACAGGTTGACATCGGGGAGCTGTTTTTT.

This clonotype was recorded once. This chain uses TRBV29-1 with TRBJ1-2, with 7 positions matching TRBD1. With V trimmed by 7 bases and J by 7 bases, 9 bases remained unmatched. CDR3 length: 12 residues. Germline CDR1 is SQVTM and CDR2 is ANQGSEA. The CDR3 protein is CSASDRIVGYTF. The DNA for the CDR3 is TGCAGCGCTTCGGACAGGATTGTTGGCTACACCTTC.

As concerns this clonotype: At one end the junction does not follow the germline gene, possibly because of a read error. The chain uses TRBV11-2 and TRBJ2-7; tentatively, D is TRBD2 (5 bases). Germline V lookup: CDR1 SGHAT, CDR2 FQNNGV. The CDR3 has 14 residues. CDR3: CVSSLDAGHYEQYF. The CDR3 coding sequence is TGTGTCAGCAGCTTAGATGCGGGCCACTACGAGCAGTACTTC.